The source of this T cell receptor beta chain is a study of blood T cell repertoires in COVID-19. Overall study context: Nucleic acid was either cDNA or gDNA, and it came from T cells, B-cell-depleted T cells, or PBMCs.

Per the authors' pipeline: Cell counts per sample came from amplifying reference gene primers. The repertoire was sequenced with immunoSEQ multiplex PCR; TCRdb's copy has only in-frame clones and lacks some. V, J and clone size were drawn from that table, and D and trimming were deduced from the DNA. The sample lists about 15,000 clones; 60% to 85% were seen once. Germline-derived CDR1 and CDR2 are LNHNV and YYDKDF (reference sequence). V lost 3 bases and J lost 0; bases outside the gene matches: 9. There are 18 residues in the CDR3. This clone occurred a few times. The chain recombines TRBV15 with TRBJ2-1; 9 nucleotides match TRBD1. This sequence originates from a man in his 60s with acute or convalescent COVID-19. The sequenced material came from peripheral blood. The CDR3 sequence is CATSSGTGKLSSYNEQFF. Written as DNA, the CDR3 is TGTGCCACCAGCAGTGGGACAGGGAAGTTAAGCTCCTACAATGAGCAGTTCTTC. Complete variable domain (other parts from reference TRBV15 and TRBJ2-1): DAMVIQNPRYQVTQFGKPVTLSCSQTLNHNVMYWYQQKSSQAPKLLFHYYDKDFNNEADTPDNFQSRRPNTSFCFLDIRSPGLGDTAMYLCATSSGTGKLSSYNEQFFGPGTRLTVL.